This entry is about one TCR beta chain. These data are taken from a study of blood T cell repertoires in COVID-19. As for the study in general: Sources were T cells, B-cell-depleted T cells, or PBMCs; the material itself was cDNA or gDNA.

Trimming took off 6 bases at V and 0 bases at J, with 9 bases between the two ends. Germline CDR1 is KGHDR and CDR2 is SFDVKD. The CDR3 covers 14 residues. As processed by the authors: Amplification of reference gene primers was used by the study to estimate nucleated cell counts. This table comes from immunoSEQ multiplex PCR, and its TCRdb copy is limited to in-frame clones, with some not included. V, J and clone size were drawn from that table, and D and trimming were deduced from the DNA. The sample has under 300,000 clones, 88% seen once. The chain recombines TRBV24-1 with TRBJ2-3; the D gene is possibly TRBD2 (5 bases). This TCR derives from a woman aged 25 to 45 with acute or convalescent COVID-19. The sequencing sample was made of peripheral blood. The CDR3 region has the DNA TGTGCCACCAGTAGCGAGGGAAGCACAGATACGCAGTATTTT. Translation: CATSSEGSTDTQYF.